The entry that follows covers one TCR beta chain sequence. TCRdb's copy holds only in-frame clones and misses some; the assay was immunoSEQ multiplex PCR. The repertoire holds 55,000 to 65,000 clones, with just over 90% as singletons. This sample was included in a study of T cell changes during pregnancy in multiple sclerosis. The sequencing here drew on peripheral blood, taken after pregnancy. The receptor comes from a female donor with multiple sclerosis, enrolled in a pregnancy study.

The DNA of the CDR3 is TGCGCCAGCAGCCAACAAAGAGGGGAGACCCAGTACTTC. This gives the protein CASSQQRGETQYF. This chain links TRBV4-1 with TRBJ2-5; possible D gene TRBD2, 5 bases. CDR3 length: 13 residues. V was cut by 2 bases and J by 5 bases, with 9 bases left in between. From germline, CDR1 is MGHRA and CDR2 YSYEKL.